This T cell receptor (beta chain) appears in the sequencing data of a study of glioma-infiltrating T cells. Regarding the study as a whole: CDR3 overlap between tissue and blood was very small. Non-neoplastic patients had below-expected tissue-blood divergence, while all gliomas exceeded expectation.

Trimming left V 4 bases short and J 1 base short, with 7 bases between. The CDR3 runs 12 residues. Germline loops: CDR1 DFQATT, CDR2 SNEGSKA (reference sequence). A note on this clonotype: What it binds is not known. A much larger clone is a single base away; this may be a read error.

TCR alpha and beta CDR3 regions were amplified from RNA using iRepertoire nested multiplex PCR. For one-step reverse transcription and amplification, roughly 95-400 ng of tissue mRNA or PBMC total RNA was used. MiXCR, run by TCRdb on the multiplex PCR reads, gives a single entry per CDR3 protein. The sample includes some 130,000 distinct CDR3 sequences, under 25% of them seen just once. The rearrangement links TRBV20-1 to TRBJ1-1; no definite D call. This receptor was taken from a human donor with low-grade glioma or glioblastoma, undergoing nonglioma brain surgery, or in good health (not recorded which). Source material: glioma tissue, nonneoplastic brain tissue, or PBMCs (not recorded which). The CDR3 loop reads CSANFQNTEAFF. CDR3 bases: TGCAGTGCTAATTTCCAGAACACTGAAGCTTTCTTT.